The next 5 T cell receptor beta chains were all read from a single sample in a study of shared clonotypes between healthy human individuals. Data came from immunoSEQ multiplex PCR; TCRdb stores just in-frame clones and leaves some out. The sample comprises about 530,000 clones, 90% to 97% of which are singletons, and 0.06% rests with the top ten. Sequencing was done on a sample of naive CD4+ T cells sorted from blood. The sample's subset: CD45RA+ positively selected. These receptors originate from a woman aged 25 to 39 in good health.

The CDR3 here is CASTGATGQGINEQFF. The CDR3 bases are TGTGCCAGCACTGGGGCCACCGGACAGGGGATTAATGAGCAGTTCTTC. The chain is built from TRBV6-6 and TRBJ2-1, with 9 positions matching TRBD1. Per the germline V gene, CDR1 is MNHNY and CDR2 is SVGAGI (reference sequence). Trimming removed 7 bases from V and 7 bases from J; junction bases left unmatched: 14. The CDR3 covers 16 residues.

The rearrangement links TRBV5-4 to TRBJ2-7, with TRBD2 identical over 12 bases. Germline loops: CDR1 SGHNT, CDR2 YYREEE (reference sequence). V was pared by 4 bases and J by 2 bases, with 10 bases of the junction left unmatched. This CDR3 spans 17 amino acids. This chain's CDR3 is CASSPFPTSGGTYEQYF. In DNA, the CDR3 is TGTGCCAGCAGCCCTTTTCCGACTAGCGGGGGAACCTACGAGCAGTACTTC.

This rearrangement joins TRBV14 to TRBJ2-1; D unclear. In germline, CDR1 is SGHDN, CDR2 FVKESK. Trimming shortened V by 1 base and J by 7 bases, and 11 bases separated the two germline ends. This CDR3 is 14 amino acids long. CDR3: CASSQVKAPNEQFF. DNA of the CDR3: TGTGCCAGCAGCCAAGTTAAAGCTCCAAATGAGCAGTTCTTC.

The chain has TRBV5-1 and TRBJ2-7; a weak D match, TRBD2 (7 bases). The CDR3 consists of 16 residues. Trimming pared 0 bases from V and 3 bases from J, leaving 16 bases between. The germline CDR1 and CDR2 sequences are SGHRS and YFSETQ. In nucleotides, the CDR3 is TGCGCCAGCAGCTTGGAAGGGGGAGGGAACTTCTACGAGCAGTACTTC. Translation: CASSLEGGGNFYEQYF.

The J gene is TRBJ1-2, the V gene TRBV5-5; possible D gene TRBD1, 6 bases. CDR3 length equals 13 residues. The V and J ends lost 4 bases and 2 bases respectively, with 9 bases between them. Germline assignment: CDR1 SGHKS and CDR2 YYEKEE (reference sequence). In DNA form, the CDR3 reads TGTGCCAGCAGCACCGGACAGAACTATGGCTACACCTTC. Translating gives CASSTGQNYGYTF.